This TCR beta chain was recorded in a study of T cells after yellow fever vaccination. On this clonotype itself: Its antigen is not known.

TCRdb reprocessed the 5' RACE reads via MiXCR and lists one record per CDR3 protein. The repertoire holds some 600,000 distinct CDR3 sequences, with less than 20% as singletons. V was cut by 2 bases and J by 1 base, with 6 bases left in between. The CDR3 runs to 13 residues. Germline values: CDR1 MGHRA, CDR2 YSYEKL. General study findings and limits: The booster saw the reappearance of most primary-vaccination clones (about 95% CD4, around 88% CD8). Highly abundant clonotypes carried over from the bulk population could end up in FACS-sorted repertoires as contaminants.

The specimen was PBMCs, collected about 5 days after the first yellow fever vaccination. This receptor was identified in a young man who received the YFV17D yellow fever vaccine. The chain carries TRBV4-1 and TRBJ2-7, with D unclear. CDR3 region: CASSQTRSYEQYF. The CDR3 region has the DNA TGCGCCAGCAGCCAAACCCGTTCCTACGAGCAGTACTTC.